Sequencing of this TCR beta chain was carried out in a study of control samples from healthy donors and cancer patients. CDR1 is LNHNV, CDR2 YYDKDF, per germline (reference sequence). The CDR3 is 15 amino acids. Trimming removed 0 bases at V and 6 bases at J, with 12 bases between. Only in-frame clones appear in the TCRdb table, and some are missing; sequencing was by immunoSEQ multiplex PCR. The sample yields about 38,000 clones, around 88% seen once. Only a few counts were recorded for this clone. The V and J genes are TRBV15 and TRBJ2-1; D is possibly TRBD2 (7 bases). Sequenced sample: PBMCs. This receptor was obtained from a woman aged 55-70 years with lung cancer. The CDR3 sequence: CATSRDGEGGNEQFF. As DNA, the CDR3 is TGTGCCACCAGCAGAGACGGGGAGGGGGGCAATGAGCAGTTCTTC.